This entry lists 30 T cell receptor beta chains sequenced from one sample in a study of T cell responses to AZD1222 COVID-19 vaccine. The method was immunoSEQ multiplex PCR; TCRdb's version includes in-frame clones alone and lacks a portion of them. The data show roughly 200,000 clones, 90% to 95% seen once. The sequencing here drew on peripheral blood, taken 28 days after the second dose of the MenACWY control vaccine. These receptors all stem from an adult who received the MenACWY meningococcal vaccine as a control.

This chain joins TRBV6-5 and TRBJ2-1; D assignment may be TRBD1 or TRBD2 (5 bases each). The CDR3 runs to 13 residues. CDR1 is MNHEY, CDR2 SVGAGI, per germline. With 5 bases removed from V and 10 bases from J, the gap between germline ends came to 15 bases. This CDR3 reads CASSSTRGLEQFF. CDR3 nucleotides: TGTGCCAGCAGTAGTACGAGGGGTTTGGAGCAGTTCTTC.

CDR3 sequence: CASSRVGQTYNSPLHF. CDR3 in DNA: TGTGCCAGCTCTCGAGTAGGACAGACGTATAATTCACCCCTCCACTTT. This chain uses TRBV18 with TRBJ1-6, with D possibly TRBD1 on 6 matching bases. Trimming left V 6 bases short and J 4 bases short, with 16 bases between. This CDR3 spans 16 amino acids. Germline V gene lookup returns CDR1 KGHSH and CDR2 LQKENI. Together with reference TRBV18 and TRBJ1-6, the CDR3 gives the full variable domain: NAGVMQNPRHLVRRRGQEARLRCSPMKGHSHVYWYRQLPEEGLKFMVYLQKENIIDESGMPKERFSAEFPKEGPSILRIQQVVRGDSAAYFCASSRVGQTYNSPLHFGNGTRLTVT.

The chain has TRBV6-5 and TRBJ2-7; D possibly corresponds to TRBD1 (5 bases). The V gene lost 9 bases and the J gene lost 3 bases, with 18 bases spanning the gap. The CDR3 sequence is 14 residues long. Germline V gene data show CDR1 as MNHEY and CDR2 as SVGAGI. DNA of the CDR3: TGTGCCAGTTTGATGCGAGGAGACAGCTACGAGCAGTACTTC. Its protein product is CASLMRGDSYEQYF.

This clone was observed once. This chain uses TRBV4-3 with TRBJ1-1; maybe TRBD1 (5 bases). V was clipped by 0 bases and J by 2 bases, with 10 bases between them. The CDR3 consists of 15 residues. Germline V gives CDR1 LGHNA, CDR2 YSLEER. The CDR3: CASSQDRQGNTEAFF. The CDR3 DNA follows: TGCGCCAGCAGCCAAGATCGTCAGGGAAACACTGAAGCTTTCTTT.

The gene calls are TRBV27 and TRBJ2-1, with 9 bases aligning to TRBD2. Germline V lookup: CDR1 MNHEY, CDR2 SMNVEV (reference sequence). Germline trimming cut 4 bases from V and 3 bases from J; bases unmatched to any gene: 7. The CDR3 is made up of 16 amino acids. The CDR3 DNA sequence: TGTGCCAGCAGTTCCCCCCGAGCGGGAGGCTACAATGAGCAGTTCTTC. Its protein product is CASSSPRAGGYNEQFF.

Here the CDR3 DNA reads TGTGCCAGCAGCTTAACCGGACACCGAAACACCGGGGAGCTGTTTTTT. It encodes CASSLTGHRNTGELFF. The gene calls are TRBV7-3 and TRBJ2-2; a possible D gene is TRBD1 (5 bases). Between the trimmed V and J ends, which lost 0 bases and 2 bases, there was a span of 10 bases. Germline V CDR1 and CDR2: SGHTA, FQGTGA. CDR3 length: 16 residues.

This chain connects TRBV12-5 to TRBJ2-7, with a tentative D call TRBD1 (6 bases). The CDR3 extends over 14 amino acids. In germline, CDR1 is LGHNT, CDR2 FRNRAP. V lost 6 bases to trimming and J lost 2 bases, with 14 bases between them. CDR3 sequence: CASGQTGQTYEQYF. CDR3 sequence (DNA): TGTGCTAGTGGGCAAACGGGACAAACCTACGAGCAGTACTTC.

J is TRBJ2-2 and V is TRBV18; D is uncertain. The CDR3 consists of 17 residues. The germline gives CDR1 KGHSH, CDR2 LQKENI. V was shortened by 0 bases and J by 1 base, with 12 bases between the two germline ends. The DNA for the CDR3 is TGTGCCAGCTCACCACCGGCGGCAGAGATGAACACCGGGGAGCTGTTTTTT. Protein: CASSPPAAEMNTGELFF.

V usage is TRBV12-3 or TRBV12-4 and J usage is TRBJ1-2; possibly TRBD1 for D (5 bases). The CDR3 has 12 residues. V was clipped by 4 bases and J by 8 bases, with 11 bases between them. The CDR3 DNA follows: TGTGCCAGCAGTTATGGGGGGTCGGGCTACACCTTC. Its protein is CASSYGGSGYTF.

Concerning this clone itself: This CDR3 is also generated by other DNA sequences in the sample. The V and J genes are TRBV5-1 and TRBJ2-5, with D possibly matching TRBD2 (5 bases). Germline V gene sequence: CDR1 SGHRS, CDR2 YFSETQ. The CDR3 length is 14 residues. Trimming shortened V by 0 bases and J by 4 bases, and 10 bases separated the two germline ends. In nucleotides, the CDR3 is TGCGCCAGCAGCTTGGCGGGGAGTGGAGAGACCCAGTACTTC. Its translation is CASSLAGSGETQYF.

This rearrangement joins TRBV5-1 to TRBJ1-1; 10 positions agree with TRBD1. V gave up 5 bases and J gave up 1 base; unmatched junction bases: 8. Per germline, CDR1 SGHRS and CDR2 YFSETQ. This CDR3 comprises 16 residues. The CDR3 DNA reads TGCGCCAGCAGGCGGGGGACAGGGGCAGAGAACACTGAAGCTTTCTTT. Translation: CASRRGTGAENTEAFF.

The V gene is TRBV7-3, the J gene TRBJ1-6; 8 bases align to TRBD1. Germline assignment: CDR1 SGHTA and CDR2 FQGTGA. Losses at the gene ends were 2 bases for V and 9 bases for J; bases not matched to a gene: 6. CDR3 length: 15 residues. CDR3: CASSLLRQGFSPLHF. The CDR3 nucleotides are TGTGCCAGCAGCTTACTGAGACAGGGGTTTTCACCCCTCCACTTT.

V and J are TRBV15 and TRBJ1-5; weak D call: TRBD1 (6 bases). Germline CDR1 reads LNHNV; CDR2 reads YYDKDF (reference sequence). The CDR3 has 15 residues. With 3 bases removed from V and 2 bases from J, the gap between germline ends came to 11 bases. CDR3 coding DNA: TGTGCCACCAGCAGGGGGGACATAGGCAATCAGCCCCAGCATTTT. Amino acid sequence: CATSRGDIGNQPQHF.

The chain links TRBV20-1 to TRBJ2-3; D is ambiguous. Germline V gene sequence: CDR1 DFQATT, CDR2 SNEGSKA (reference sequence). Trimming shortened V by 5 bases and J by 6 bases, and 9 bases separated the two germline ends. The CDR3 has 11 amino acids. CDR3 amino acids: CSADSWDTQYF. In DNA form, the CDR3 reads TGCAGTGCTGACTCTTGGGATACGCAGTATTTT.

This sequence joins TRBV25-1 and TRBJ2-1; 11 nucleotides match TRBD1. Germline CDR1 MGHDK, CDR2 SYGVNS. The V and J ends lost 7 bases and 9 bases, in that order; junction bases with no gene match: 5. The CDR3 length is 13 residues. The CDR3 DNA reads as TGTGCCAGCAATCTCGGGACAGGGGGTGAGCAGTTCTTC. Translating it yields CASNLGTGGEQFF.

The chain is built from TRBV9 and TRBJ1-1; D ambiguous. V lost 4 bases and J 3 bases, leaving 10 bases between the germline ends. CDR3 length: 13 amino acids. CDR1 is SGDLS and CDR2 is YYNGEE in the germline V gene. This chain's CDR3 is CASSIGPYTEAFF. The CDR3 coding sequence is TGTGCCAGCAGCATCGGACCATACACTGAAGCTTTCTTT. Using reference TRBV9 and TRBJ1-1 for the parts outside the CDR3, the full variable domain is DSGVTQTPKHLITATGQRVTLRCSPRSGDLSVYWYQQSLDQGLQFLIQYYNGEERAKGNILERFSAQQFPDLHSELNLSSLELGDSALYFCASSIGPYTEAFFGQGTRLTVV.

The gene calls are TRBV11-2 and TRBJ2-1, with 8 nucleotides matching TRBD2. Germline V CDR1 and CDR2: SGHAT, FQNNGV. The CDR3 is made up of 15 amino acids. The junction had 10 bases not matched to a gene; V was cut back by 4 bases and J by 8 bases. CDR3 sequence: CASSWDQRETDEQFF. DNA of the CDR3: TGTGCCAGCAGCTGGGACCAGCGGGAGACCGATGAGCAGTTCTTC.

J is TRBJ2-2 and V is TRBV7-3; weak D call: TRBD1 (6 bases). The germline V gene has CDR1 SGHTA and CDR2 FQGTGA. V was pared by 3 bases and J by 2 bases, with 13 bases between. The CDR3 is 16 amino acids. The CDR3, as DNA: TGTGCCAGCAGCTTTCAGGGGTGGGCCAACACCGGGGAGCTGTTTTTT. This codes for CASSFQGWANTGELFF.

This rearrangement joins TRBV12-3 or TRBV12-4 to TRBJ1-5, with D unclear. CDR3 length: 11 residues. V was cut by 1 base and J by 7 bases, with 2 bases left in between. The CDR3 loop is CASSLGQPQHF. CDR3 in DNA: TGTGCCAGCAGTTTAGGGCAGCCCCAGCATTTT.

The chain carries TRBV5-6 and TRBJ1-1, with D maybe TRBD1 (6 bases). V lost 6 bases and J lost 1, with 16 bases in between. The CDR3 has 15 residues. The germline V gene encodes CDR1 SGHDT and CDR2 YYEEEE. The CDR3 DNA sequence: TGTGCCAGCACCCGAGGGGGGGCAGGGAACACTGAAGCTTTCTTT. Its translation is CASTRGGAGNTEAFF.

This chain joins TRBV29-1 and TRBJ1-3, with D maybe TRBD1 (5 bases). This CDR3 is built from 13 residues. Trimming took 7 bases from V and 4 from J, leaving 14 bases between them. Germline-derived CDR1 and CDR2 are SQVTM and ANQGSEA. The CDR3 region has the DNA TGCAGCGCTGATGGGGCGGGAGGAAACACCATATATTTT. Translating it yields CSADGAGGNTIYF.

The CDR3 bases are TGTGCCATCAGTGAGCTCCCCGTTGAGACCCAGTACTTC. This encodes CAISELPVETQYF. The rearrangement uses TRBV10-3 and TRBJ2-5; D gene uncertain. The V gene lost 2 bases and the J gene lost 5 bases, with 9 bases spanning the gap. CDR3 length: 13 amino acids. The V gene's germline CDR1 is ENHRY and CDR2 SYGVKD.

The gene calls are TRBV27 and TRBJ2-7; TRBD2 might be the D (6 bases). The V end was cut by 4 bases, the J end by 3 bases, with 16 bases between. The CDR3 consists of 15 residues. The germline gives CDR1 MNHEY, CDR2 SMNVEV (reference sequence). The CDR3: CASSSLQAGFYEQYF. The CDR3 DNA follows: TGTGCCAGCAGTTCGTTACAGGCGGGGTTCTACGAGCAGTACTTC.

The chain combines TRBV7-9 with TRBJ2-3; D ambiguous. The CDR3 is 12 residues long. Germline V gene data show CDR1 as SEHNR and CDR2 as FQNEAQ (reference sequence). V gave up 3 bases and J gave up 10 bases, with 11 bases separating them. CDR3 sequence: CASSFVYQAQYF. The DNA for the CDR3 is TGTGCCAGCAGCTTTGTATACCAGGCGCAGTATTTT.

The chain couples TRBV7-9 to TRBJ2-3, with TRBD2 matching 14 bases. Germline V gives CDR1 SEHNR, CDR2 FQNEAQ (reference sequence). V dropped 6 bases and J dropped 5; count of bases not matched to a gene: 7. The length of the CDR3 is 16 residues. In DNA, the CDR3 is TGTGCCAGCAGATCGGGACTAGCGGGAGTTGGAGATACGCAGTATTTT. Encoded protein: CASRSGLAGVGDTQYF.

The chain couples TRBV6-4 to TRBJ1-4, with D perhaps matching TRBD1 (6 bases). The CDR3 is 17 residues long. Germline V lookup: CDR1 MRHNA, CDR2 SNTAGT. V lost 7 bases and J 5 bases, leaving 23 bases between the germline ends. CDR3 DNA sequence: TGTGCCAGCACTCACCCGAGGGGGAGTTTGGGAAATGAAAAACTGTTTTTT. Translated, it gives CASTHPRGSLGNEKLFF.

The chain has TRBV29-1 and TRBJ2-1; D not certain. This CDR3 contains 9 residues. V was shortened by 2 bases and J by 8 bases, with 1 base between the two germline ends. Germline CDR1 reads SQVTM; CDR2 reads ANQGSEA. CDR3: CSVEYEQFF. The CDR3 DNA follows: TGCAGCGTTGAATATGAGCAGTTCTTC.

This clone was observed once. This chain joins TRBV11-1 and TRBJ1-1, with 8 nucleotides matching TRBD1. The CDR3 is 14 amino acids. Germline values: CDR1 SGHAT, CDR2 FQDESV (reference sequence). V lost 5 bases, J lost 10 bases, and 12 bases stayed unmatched. CDR3 coding DNA: TGTGCCAGCAGCAAAGACAGGGGCCCAGAAAGAGCTTTCTTT. Encoded protein: CASSKDRGPERAFF.

The V call is TRBV5-3, the J call TRBJ2-3, with unresolved D. TRBV5-3 is identified as an open reading frame with a role that is uncertain. This CDR3 has 14 residues. The V end lost 4 bases, the J end lost 3 bases, and 12 bases lay between the germline ends. The CDR3 region is CARSAIEATDTQYF. The CDR3 DNA reads TGTGCCAGAAGCGCAATAGAGGCAACAGATACGCAGTATTTT.

The chain carries TRBV27 and TRBJ1-5; D is unclear. CDR3 size: 15 residues. CDR1 is MNHEY and CDR2 is SMNVEV in the germline V gene (reference sequence). The germline V and J ends were trimmed by 0 bases and 4 bases, with 10 bases remaining between them. The CDR3 nucleotides are TGTGCCAGCAGTTTATCAAATCTGGCTAATCAGCCCCAGCATTTT. It is translated as CASSLSNLANQPQHF.